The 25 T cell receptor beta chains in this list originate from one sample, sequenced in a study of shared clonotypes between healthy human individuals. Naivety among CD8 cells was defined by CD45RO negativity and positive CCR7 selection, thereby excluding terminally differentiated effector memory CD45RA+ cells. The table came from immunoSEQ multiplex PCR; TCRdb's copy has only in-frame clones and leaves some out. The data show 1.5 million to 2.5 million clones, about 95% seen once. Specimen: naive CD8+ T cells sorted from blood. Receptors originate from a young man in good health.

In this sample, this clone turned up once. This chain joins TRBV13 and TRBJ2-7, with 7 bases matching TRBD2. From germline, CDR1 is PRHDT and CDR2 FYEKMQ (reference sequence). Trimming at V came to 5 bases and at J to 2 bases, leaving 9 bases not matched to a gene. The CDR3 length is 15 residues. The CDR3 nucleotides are TGTGCCAGCAGCCTACAACGGGACTACACCTACGAGCAGTACTTC. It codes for CASSLQRDYTYEQYF.

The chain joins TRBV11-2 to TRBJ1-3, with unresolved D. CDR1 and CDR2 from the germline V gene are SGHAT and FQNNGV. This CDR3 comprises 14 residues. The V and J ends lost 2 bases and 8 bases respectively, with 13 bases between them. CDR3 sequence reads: CASSLRTPEDTIYF. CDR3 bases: TGTGCCAGCAGCTTAAGAACCCCCGAGGACACCATATATTTT.

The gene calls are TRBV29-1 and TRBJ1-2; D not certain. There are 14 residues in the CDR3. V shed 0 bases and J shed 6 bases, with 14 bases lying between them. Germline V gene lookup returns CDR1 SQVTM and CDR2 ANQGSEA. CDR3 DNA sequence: TGCAGCGTTGAAGATCCGTCAGGAGTTCATGGCTACACCTTC. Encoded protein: CSVEDPSGVHGYTF.

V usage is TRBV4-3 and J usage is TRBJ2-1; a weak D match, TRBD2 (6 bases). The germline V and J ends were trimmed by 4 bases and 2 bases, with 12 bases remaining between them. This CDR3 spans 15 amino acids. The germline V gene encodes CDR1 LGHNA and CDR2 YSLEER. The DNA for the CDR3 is TGCGCCAGCAGCCTTGACGGCGGGACCTACAATGAGCAGTTCTTC. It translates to CASSLDGGTYNEQFF.

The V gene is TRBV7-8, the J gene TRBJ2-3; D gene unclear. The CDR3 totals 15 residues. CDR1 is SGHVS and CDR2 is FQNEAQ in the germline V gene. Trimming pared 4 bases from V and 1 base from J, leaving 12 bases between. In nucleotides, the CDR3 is TGTGCCAGCAGCTCGAAGTTTGGGGGCACAGATACGCAGTATTTT. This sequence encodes CASSSKFGGTDTQYF.

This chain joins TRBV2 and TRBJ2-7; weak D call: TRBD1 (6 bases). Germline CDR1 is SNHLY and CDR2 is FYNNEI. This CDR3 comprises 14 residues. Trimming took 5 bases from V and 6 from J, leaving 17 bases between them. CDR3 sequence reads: CASSSGQGSSEQYF. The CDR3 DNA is TGTGCCAGCAGTTCGGGGCAGGGGTCCAGCGAGCAGTACTTC.

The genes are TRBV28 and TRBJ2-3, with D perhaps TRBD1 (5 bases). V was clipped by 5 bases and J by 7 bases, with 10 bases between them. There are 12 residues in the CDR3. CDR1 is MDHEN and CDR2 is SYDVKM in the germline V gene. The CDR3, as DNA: TGTGCCAGCAGTCTACAGGAGAATACGCAGTATTTT. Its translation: CASSLQENTQYF.

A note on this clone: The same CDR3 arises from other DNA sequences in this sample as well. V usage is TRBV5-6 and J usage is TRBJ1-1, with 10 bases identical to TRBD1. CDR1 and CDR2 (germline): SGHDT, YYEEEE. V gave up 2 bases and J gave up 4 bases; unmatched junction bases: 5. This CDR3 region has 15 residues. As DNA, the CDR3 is TGTGCCAGCAGCTTAGACAGGGGGCTAGGCACTGAAGCTTTCTTT. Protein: CASSLDRGLGTEAFF.

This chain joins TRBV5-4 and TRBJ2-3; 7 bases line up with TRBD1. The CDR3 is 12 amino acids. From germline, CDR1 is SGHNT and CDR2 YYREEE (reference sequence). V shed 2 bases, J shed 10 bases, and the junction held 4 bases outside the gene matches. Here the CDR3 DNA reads TGTGCCAGCAGCTTAGACAGGGTACCGCAGTATTTT. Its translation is CASSLDRVPQYF. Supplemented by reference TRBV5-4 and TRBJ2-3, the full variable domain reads ETGVTQSPTHLIKTRGQQVTLRCSSQSGHNTVSWYQQALGQGPQFIFQYYREEENGRGNFPPRFSGLQFPNYSSELNVNALELDDSALYLCASSLDRVPQYFGPGTRLTVL.

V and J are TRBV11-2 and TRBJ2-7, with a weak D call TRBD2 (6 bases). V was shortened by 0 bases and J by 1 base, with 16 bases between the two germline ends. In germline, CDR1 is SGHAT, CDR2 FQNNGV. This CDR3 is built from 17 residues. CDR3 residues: CASSLDPDYLESYEQYF. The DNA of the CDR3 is TGTGCCAGCAGCTTAGATCCGGACTATCTAGAGTCCTACGAGCAGTACTTC.

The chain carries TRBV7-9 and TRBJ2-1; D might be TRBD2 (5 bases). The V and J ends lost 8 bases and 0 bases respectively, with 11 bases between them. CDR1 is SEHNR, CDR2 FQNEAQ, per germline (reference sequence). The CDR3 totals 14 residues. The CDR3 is CASGDTSSYNEQFF. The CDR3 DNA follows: TGTGCCAGCGGTGACACTAGCTCCTACAATGAGCAGTTCTTC.

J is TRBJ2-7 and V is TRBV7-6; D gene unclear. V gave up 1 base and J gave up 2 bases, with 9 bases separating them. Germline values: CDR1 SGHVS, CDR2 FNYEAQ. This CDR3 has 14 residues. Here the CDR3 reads CASSLDQSPYEQYF. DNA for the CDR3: TGTGCCAGCAGCTTAGACCAGAGCCCCTACGAGCAGTACTTC.

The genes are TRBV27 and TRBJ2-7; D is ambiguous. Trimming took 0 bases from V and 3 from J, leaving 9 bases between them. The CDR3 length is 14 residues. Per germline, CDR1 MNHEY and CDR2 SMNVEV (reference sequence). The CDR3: CASSLSGRLYEQYF. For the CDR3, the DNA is TGTGCCAGCAGTTTATCTGGCCGGCTCTACGAGCAGTACTTC.

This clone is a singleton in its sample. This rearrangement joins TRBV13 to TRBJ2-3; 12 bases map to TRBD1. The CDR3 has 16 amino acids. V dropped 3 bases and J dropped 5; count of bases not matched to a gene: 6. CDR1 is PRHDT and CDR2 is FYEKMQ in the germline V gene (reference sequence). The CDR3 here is CASSFRDRGQQDTQYF. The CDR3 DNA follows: TGTGCCAGCAGCTTCCGGGACAGGGGGCAGCAAGATACGCAGTATTTT.

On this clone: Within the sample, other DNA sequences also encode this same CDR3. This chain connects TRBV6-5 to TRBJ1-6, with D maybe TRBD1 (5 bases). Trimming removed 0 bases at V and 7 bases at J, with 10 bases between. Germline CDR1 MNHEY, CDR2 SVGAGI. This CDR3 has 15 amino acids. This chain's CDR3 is CASSYSGGGNSPLHF. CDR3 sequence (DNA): TGTGCCAGCAGTTACTCCGGGGGTGGGAATTCACCCCTCCACTTT.

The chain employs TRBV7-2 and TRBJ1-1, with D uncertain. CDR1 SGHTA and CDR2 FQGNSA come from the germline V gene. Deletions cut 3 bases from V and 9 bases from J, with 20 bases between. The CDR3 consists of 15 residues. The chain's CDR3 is CASSLDWTGIDKAFF. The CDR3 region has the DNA TGTGCCAGCAGCTTGGATTGGACGGGGATTGATAAAGCTTTCTTT.

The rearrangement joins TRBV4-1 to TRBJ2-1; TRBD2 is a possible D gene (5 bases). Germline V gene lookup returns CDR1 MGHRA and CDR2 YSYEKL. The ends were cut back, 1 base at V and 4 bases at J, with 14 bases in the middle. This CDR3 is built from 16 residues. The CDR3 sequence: CASSQGALAEYNEQFF. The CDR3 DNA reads TGCGCCAGCAGCCAAGGGGCGCTAGCCGAATACAATGAGCAGTTCTTC.

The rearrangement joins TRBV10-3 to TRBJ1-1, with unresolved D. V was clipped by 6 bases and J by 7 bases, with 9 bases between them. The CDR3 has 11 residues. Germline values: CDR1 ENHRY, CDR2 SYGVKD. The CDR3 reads CAISDTLEAFF. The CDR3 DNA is TGTGCCATCAGCGACACTCTTGAAGCTTTCTTT.

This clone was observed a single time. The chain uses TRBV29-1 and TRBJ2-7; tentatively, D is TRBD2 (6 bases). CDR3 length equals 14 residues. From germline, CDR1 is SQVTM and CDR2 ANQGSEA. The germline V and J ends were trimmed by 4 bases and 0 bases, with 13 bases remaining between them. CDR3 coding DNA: TGCAGCGTTGTGTTGCGGGGAGGCTCCTACGAGCAGTACTTC. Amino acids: CSVVLRGGSYEQYF.

The CDR3 loop is CASSQSGRAQDEQYF. The CDR3 bases are TGCGCCAGCAGCCAGAGCGGGAGGGCCCAAGACGAGCAGTACTTC. The chain joins TRBV4-3 to TRBJ2-7, with 10 bases lining up with TRBD2. Germline CDR1 and CDR2: LGHNA and YSLEER. V gave up 3 bases and J gave up 5 bases; unmatched junction bases: 7. This CDR3 has 15 amino acids.

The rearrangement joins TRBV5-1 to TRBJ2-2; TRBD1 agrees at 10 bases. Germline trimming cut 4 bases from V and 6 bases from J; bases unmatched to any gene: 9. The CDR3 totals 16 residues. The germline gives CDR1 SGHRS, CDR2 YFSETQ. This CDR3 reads CASSLWGTGDPGELFF. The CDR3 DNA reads TGCGCCAGCAGCCTCTGGGGGACAGGGGATCCCGGGGAGCTGTTTTTT. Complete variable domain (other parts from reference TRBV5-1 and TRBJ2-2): KAGVTQTPRYLIKTRGQQVTLSCSPISGHRSVSWYQQTPGQGLQFLFEYFSETQRNKGNFPGRFSGRQFSNSRSEMNVSTLELGDSALYLCASSLWGTGDPGELFFGEGSRLTVL.

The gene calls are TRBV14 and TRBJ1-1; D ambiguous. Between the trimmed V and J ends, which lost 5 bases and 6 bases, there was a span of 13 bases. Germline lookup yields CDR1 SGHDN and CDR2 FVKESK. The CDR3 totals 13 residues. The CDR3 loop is CASSISLGAEAFF. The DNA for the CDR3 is TGTGCCAGCAGCATCTCCCTCGGCGCTGAAGCTTTCTTT.

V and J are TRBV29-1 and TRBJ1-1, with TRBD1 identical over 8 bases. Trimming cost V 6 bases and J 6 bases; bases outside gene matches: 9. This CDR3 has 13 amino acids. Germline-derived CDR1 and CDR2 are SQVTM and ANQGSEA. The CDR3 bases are TGCAGCGTCCCTACAGGGGGGATCCCTGAAGCTTTCTTT. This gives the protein CSVPTGGIPEAFF.

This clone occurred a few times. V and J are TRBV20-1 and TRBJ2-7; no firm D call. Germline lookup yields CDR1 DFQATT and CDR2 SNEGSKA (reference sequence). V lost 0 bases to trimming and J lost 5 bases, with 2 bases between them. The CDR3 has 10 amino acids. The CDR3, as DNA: TGCAGTGCTAGAGATAACGAGCAGTACTTC. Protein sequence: CSARDNEQYF.

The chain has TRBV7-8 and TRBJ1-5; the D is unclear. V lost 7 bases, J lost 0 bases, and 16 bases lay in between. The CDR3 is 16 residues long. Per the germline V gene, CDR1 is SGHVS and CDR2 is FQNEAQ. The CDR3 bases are TGTGCCAGCACCCTAGGGTATCACGATAGCAATCAGCCCCAGCATTTT. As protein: CASTLGYHDSNQPQHF.